This paragraph reports one T cell receptor (beta chain). TCR beta CDR3 regions were amplified from RNA transcripts. With the HTBI primer set, the TCR CDR3 went through a first round of RT-PCR. TCRdb used MiXCR to reprocess the multiplex PCR reads, holding one entry per CDR3 protein. The data hold just under 750,000 distinct CDR3 sequences, with roughly a third observed a single time. Newly diagnosed patients aged 18 to 65 had hyperthyroidism of under 2 months' duration. This sample stems from a study of T cells in Graves' hyperthyroidism and ophthalmopathy. The TCR originated in a woman aged 40-49 years with Graves' hyperthyroidism. Sample: blood.

The CDR3 sequence is CASSEGEERLLLYTEAFF. DNA of the CDR3: TGTGCCAGCAGTGAAGGGGAGGAAAGACTGCTGCTTTACACTGAAGCTTTCTTT. V usage is TRBV2 and J usage is TRBJ1-1, with D unresolved. The CDR3 sequence is 18 residues long. The ends were cut back, 1 base at V and 3 bases at J, with 21 bases in the middle. Germline lookup yields CDR1 SNHLY and CDR2 FYNNEI.